These 30 T cell receptor beta chains came from one sample sequenced in a study of cytomegalovirus exposure and HLA in healthy donors (dated by TCRdb to 2017 to 2019). The library came from the immunoSEQ multiplex PCR assay. For the multiplex PCR, a mixture combining 60 forward primers for TCR Vbeta segments and 13 reverse primers for TCR Jbeta segments was used. As stored in TCRdb, this immuneACCESS dataset retains in-frame rearrangements with V and J assigned. A fraction of the clones does not appear; measured against another copy, unresolved V genes explain less than half of the discrepancy, and the remainder lacks a known reason. For this sample there are roughly 220,000 clones; roughly 80% appear just once. The ten largest clones add up to approximately 2.8% of the sample. Sequenced material: PBMCs. These receptors originate from a man aged 25-45 years in good health and CMV-seronegative.

J is TRBJ2-3 and V is TRBV19; a possible D gene is TRBD1 (6 bases). Germline V gene sequence: CDR1 LNHDA, CDR2 SQIVND (reference sequence). The CDR3 loop spans 13 amino acids. V lost 8 bases and J 2 bases, leaving 11 bases between the germline ends. CDR3 amino acids: CASSQGLTDTQYF. The CDR3 nucleotides are TGTGCCAGTTCACAGGGTCTCACAGATACGCAGTATTTT.

This chain links TRBV29-1 with TRBJ2-4, with TRBD2 identical over 7 bases. V lost 4 bases, J lost 0 bases, and 3 bases stayed unmatched. Per the germline V gene, CDR1 is SQVTM and CDR2 is ANQGSEA. This CDR3 is 14 amino acids long. The CDR3 nucleotides read TGCAGCGTTGCTTCGGGGGGAGCCAAAAACATTCAGTACTTC. Amino acid sequence: CSVASGGAKNIQYF.

The chain couples TRBV5-4 to TRBJ2-1, with 7 bases fitting TRBD2. Germline V gene data show CDR1 as SGHNT and CDR2 as YYREEE (reference sequence). The V and J ends lost 5 bases and 6 bases, in that order; junction bases with no gene match: 8. There are 14 residues in the CDR3. The CDR3: CASSLVGRFNEQFF. For the CDR3, the DNA is TGTGCCAGCAGTCTAGTCGGGAGGTTCAATGAGCAGTTCTTC.

This clone was seen more than once but under ten times. This chain uses TRBV7-8 with TRBJ2-2; 14 bases align to TRBD2. Germline values: CDR1 SGHVS, CDR2 FQNEAQ. There are 18 residues in the CDR3. Unmatched junction bases numbered 6, after V lost 2 bases and J lost 4 bases. DNA of the CDR3: TGTGCCAGCAGCTTAACGAGACTAGCGGGGGGGCCCACCGGGGAGCTGTTTTTT. It specifies CASSLTRLAGGPTGELFF.

Regarding this clone: At one end, the junction sequence differs from germline, possibly due to a read error. Other nucleotide sequences from this sample produce the same CDR3. The chain is built from TRBV6-6 and TRBJ1-1; maybe TRBD1 (6 bases). CDR1 is MNHNY and CDR2 is SVGAGI in the germline V gene (reference sequence). The CDR3 extends over 14 amino acids. CDR3 sequence: CASNPIRGNTEAFF. The CDR3 DNA reads TGCGCCAGCAATCCAATCAGGGGGAACACTGAAGCTTTCTTT.

V and J are TRBV7-3 and TRBJ1-5; 9 bases agree with TRBD1. Looked up from germline, CDR1 is SGHTA and CDR2 is FQGTGA. After removal of 4 bases from V and 3 bases from J, the junction contained 7 bases not matched to a gene. CDR3 size: 16 residues. For the CDR3, the DNA is TGTGCCAGCAGCTCCTGGGACAGGGCGGACAATCAGCCCCAGCATTTT. Its protein is CASSSWDRADNQPQHF.

The chain couples TRBV6-5 to TRBJ2-1; TRBD1 matches at 7 bases. The CDR3 has 14 residues. J was trimmed by 4 bases and V by 6 bases; bases with no gene match: 6. Germline-derived CDR1 and CDR2 are MNHEY and SVGAGI. CDR3 nucleotide sequence: TGTGCCAGCAGGCCGGGACAGTGGTACAATGAGCAGTTCTTC. Protein sequence: CASRPGQWYNEQFF.

The chain joins TRBV15 to TRBJ2-5; the D gene is possibly TRBD2 (5 bases). The V end was cut by 5 bases, the J end by 2 bases, with 12 bases between. The CDR3 has 14 amino acids. Germline-derived CDR1 and CDR2 are LNHNV and YYDKDF (reference sequence). The CDR3 nucleotides are TGTGCCACCAGCGGTACTAGGAGTCAAGAGACCCAGTACTTC. It yields the protein CATSGTRSQETQYF.

The chain couples TRBV19 to TRBJ1-3; 8 bases map to TRBD1. J lost 1 base, V lost 9 bases, and 11 bases had no gene match. Germline CDR1 LNHDA, CDR2 SQIVND (reference sequence). The CDR3 length is 16 residues. CDR3 in amino acids: CASRSWTGSSGNTIYF. The CDR3 DNA sequence: TGTGCCAGCCGCTCCTGGACAGGGAGTTCTGGAAACACCATATATTTT.

For the CDR3, the DNA is TGTGCCAGTAGTATAGGGGACAGTTCATACAGCTATGGCTACACCTTC. This codes for CASSIGDSSYSYGYTF. The chain carries TRBV19 and TRBJ1-2; 7 bases match TRBD1. CDR1 is LNHDA, CDR2 SQIVND, per germline (reference sequence). The CDR3 sequence is 16 residues long. V lost 1 base, J lost 4 bases, and 9 bases stayed unmatched.

V is TRBV5-4 and J is TRBJ2-5; 14 nucleotides match TRBD2. The CDR3 covers 17 residues. Germline CDR1 is SGHNT and CDR2 is YYREEE (reference sequence). The J segment lost 5 bases and the V segment lost 4 bases, leaving 10 bases of the junction unmatched. The CDR3 here is CASSKATSGGVVETQYF. DNA of the CDR3: TGTGCCAGCAGCAAAGCGACTAGCGGGGGGGTGGTGGAGACCCAGTACTTC.

The CDR3 nucleotides read TGTGCCAGTAGTCCACCCGGGACAGGAAACTATGGCTACACCTTC. Translating gives CASSPPGTGNYGYTF. This chain uses TRBV19 with TRBJ1-2; 8 nucleotides agree with TRBD1. Germline V gene sequence: CDR1 LNHDA, CDR2 SQIVND (reference sequence). The CDR3 has 15 residues. V lost 5 bases and J lost 2; bases outside the gene matches: 7.

The rearrangement uses TRBV15 and TRBJ1-1, with D maybe TRBD1 (5 bases). The CDR3 loop spans 12 amino acids. The germline V gene has CDR1 LNHNV and CDR2 YYDKDF (reference sequence). V was cut by 4 bases and J by 14 bases, with 17 bases left in between. Here the CDR3 DNA reads TGTGCCACCAGCACGGACCTTGATCGGGGGTTCTTT. Its protein is CATSTDLDRGFF.

The gene calls are TRBV29-1 and TRBJ2-7; a weak D match, TRBD2 (5 bases). This CDR3 has 14 amino acids. Trimming left V 3 bases short and J 0 bases short, with 12 bases between. Germline V gene lookup returns CDR1 SQVTM and CDR2 ANQGSEA. The CDR3 loop reads CSVEQLVGSYEQYF. CDR3 coding DNA: TGCAGCGTTGAGCAACTAGTAGGCTCCTACGAGCAGTACTTC.

The V gene is TRBV5-6, the J gene TRBJ1-2; unclear D gene. The V and J ends lost 4 bases and 2 bases respectively, with 12 bases between them. The germline CDR1 and CDR2 sequences are SGHDT and YYEEEE. The CDR3 totals 14 residues. DNA of the CDR3: TGTGCCAGCAGCGGTCGTGCCACAAACTATGGCTACACCTTC. Protein product: CASSGRATNYGYTF.

V gene TRBV5-1 combines with J gene TRBJ1-1; D not resolved. CDR3 length: 13 amino acids. V lost 0 bases and J 4 bases, leaving 7 bases between the germline ends. The germline V gene encodes CDR1 SGHRS and CDR2 YFSETQ. The CDR3 nucleotides are TGCGCCAGCAGCTTGGTTGTCAGCACTGAAGCTTTCTTT. It codes for CASSLVVSTEAFF.

Turning to this clone: Compared with germline, one end of the junction differs, possibly owing to a read error. This sequence joins TRBV7-9 and TRBJ1-2, with D unresolved. From germline, CDR1 is SEHNR and CDR2 FQNEAQ (reference sequence). This CDR3 spans 12 amino acids. CDR3 region: CSSSQALDGYTF. CDR3 bases: TGTTCCAGCAGCCAAGCCCTTGATGGCTACACCTTC. Combining the CDR3 with reference TRBV7-9 and TRBJ1-2 gives the whole variable domain DTGVSQNPRHKITKRGQNVTFRCDPISEHNRLYWYRQTLGQGPEFLTYFQNEAQLEKSRLLSDRFSAERPKGSFSTLEIQRTEQGDSAMYLCSSSQALDGYTFGSGTRLTVV.

This rearrangement joins TRBV5-1 to TRBJ2-7, with 7 bases lining up with TRBD1. V gave up 7 bases and J gave up 3 bases; unmatched junction bases: 10. This CDR3 is 14 amino acids long. Per germline, CDR1 SGHRS and CDR2 YFSETQ. The CDR3 spells CASADRDSFYEQYF. The CDR3, as DNA: TGCGCCAGCGCCGACAGGGATTCTTTCTACGAGCAGTACTTC.

Of note for this clone: This specimen includes other DNA sequences encoding the same CDR3. The chain combines TRBV7-9 with TRBJ2-5, with 7 bases fitting TRBD2. Germline V gives CDR1 SEHNR, CDR2 FQNEAQ (reference sequence). J gave up 5 bases and V 0 bases, and 0 bases lay outside the gene matches. This CDR3 contains 13 residues. The CDR3 region is CASSLAGGETQYF. The CDR3 nucleotides are TGTGCCAGCAGCTTAGCGGGGGGGGAGACCCAGTACTTC.

The genes are TRBV11-2 and TRBJ2-6, with D possibly being TRBD1 (6 bases). Germline CDR1 SGHAT, CDR2 FQNNGV. Trimming cost V 4 bases and J 4 bases, with 17 bases left between them. The CDR3 is 17 amino acids. The DNA for the CDR3 is TGTGCCAGCAGCTCCTACAGGGCACGATCCGGGGCCAACGTCCTGACTTTC. Protein sequence: CASSSYRARSGANVLTF. Using reference TRBV11-2 and TRBJ2-6 for the parts outside the CDR3, the full variable domain is EAGVAQSPRYKIIEKRQSVAFWCNPISGHATLYWYQQILGQGPKLLIQFQNNGVVDDSQLPKDRFSAERLKGVDSTLKIQPAKLEDSAVYLCASSSYRARSGANVLTFGAGSRLTVL.

This clone came up once. This chain joins TRBV5-1 and TRBJ2-6; TRBD2 matches 7 bases. The CDR3 spans 16 residues. The V gene's germline CDR1 is SGHRS and CDR2 YFSETQ. V dropped 3 bases and J dropped 1; count of bases not matched to a gene: 4. CDR3 residues: CASSWAGESGANVLTF. Written as DNA, the CDR3 is TGCGCCAGCAGCTGGGCGGGGGAATCTGGGGCCAACGTCCTGACTTTC.

A single count supports this clone. The chain joins TRBV27 to TRBJ1-6; D remains ambiguous. Per the germline V gene, CDR1 is MNHEY and CDR2 is SMNVEV (reference sequence). CDR3 length: 12 amino acids. Trimming stripped 2 bases from V and 9 bases from J, with 5 bases between. In DNA, the CDR3 is TGTGCCAGCAGTTTAATCGGTTCACCCCTCCACTTT. Translation gives CASSLIGSPLHF.

The chain employs TRBV4-1 and TRBJ1-1; 9 positions agree with TRBD1. This CDR3 comprises 14 residues. The junction had 2 bases not matched to a gene; V was cut back by 2 bases and J by 4 bases. Germline loops: CDR1 MGHRA, CDR2 YSYEKL. The CDR3 DNA reads TGCGCCAGCAGCCAAACAGGGGGCCCCACTGAAGCTTTCTTT. Residues: CASSQTGGPTEAFF.

The chain employs TRBV5-1 and TRBJ2-7; D is perhaps TRBD1 (5 bases). From germline, CDR1 is SGHRS and CDR2 YFSETQ. The CDR3 totals 14 residues. V gave up 2 bases and J gave up 2 bases, with 11 bases separating them. The CDR3 nucleotides read TGCGCCAGCAGCTTAAGGGGCGGAGCCTACGAGCAGTACTTC. Amino acids: CASSLRGGAYEQYF.

This rearrangement joins TRBV6-1 to TRBJ1-1; TRBD1 matches 10 bases. The CDR3 consists of 15 residues. Germline V gene data show CDR1 as MNHNS and CDR2 as SASEGT. Trimming removed 6 bases from V and 2 bases from J; junction bases left unmatched: 6. DNA of the CDR3: TGTGCCAGCAGCAGACAGGGGGCGCCTAACACTGAAGCTTTCTTT. Translation gives CASSRQGAPNTEAFF.

In nucleotides, the CDR3 is TGTGCCAGCAGACTGACGTTCGGACAGGGGGCTACAGAGACCCAGTACTTC. Encoded protein: CASRLTFGQGATETQYF. The chain has TRBV2 and TRBJ2-5; 11 bases fit TRBD1. This CDR3 comprises 17 residues. Germline CDR1 is SNHLY and CDR2 is FYNNEI. The V gene end was trimmed by 6 bases and the J gene end by 4 bases; junction bases not matched to a gene: 13.

J is TRBJ2-1 and V is TRBV27; 7 bases line up with TRBD2. CDR3 length: 14 residues. J gave up 8 bases and V 6 bases, and 10 bases lay outside the gene matches. From germline, CDR1 is MNHEY and CDR2 SMNVEV (reference sequence). The CDR3 coding sequence is TGTGCCAGCAGCCACGGACTAGTAAGGGATGAGCAGTTCTTC. This gives the protein CASSHGLVRDEQFF.

The chain uses TRBV7-9 and TRBJ1-1, with 7 bases matching TRBD1. J lost 1 base, V lost 5 bases, and 7 bases had no gene match. The CDR3 length is 15 residues. In germline, CDR1 is SEHNR, CDR2 FQNEAQ (reference sequence). The CDR3 here is CASSPRDRENTEAFF. CDR3 DNA: TGTGCCAGCAGCCCCCGGGACAGAGAGAACACTGAAGCTTTCTTT.

This chain joins TRBV6-5 and TRBJ2-3; tentative D call: TRBD2 (6 bases). V dropped 4 bases and J dropped 6 bases, with 14 bases sitting between them. Germline V gene data show CDR1 as MNHEY and CDR2 as SVGAGI. The CDR3 length is 14 residues. In nucleotides, the CDR3 is TGTGCCAGCAGTTCGGAGGGGTCGGTGGATACGCAGTATTTT. It specifies CASSSEGSVDTQYF.

The chain links TRBV7-9 to TRBJ1-4; 9 bases are shared with TRBD1. The CDR3 length is 16 residues. The V gene's germline CDR1 is SEHNR and CDR2 FQNEAQ (reference sequence). V was clipped by 4 bases and J by 8 bases; unmatched bases: 11. CDR3 in amino acids: CASSSRTGVGGEKLFF. In DNA, the CDR3 is TGTGCCAGCAGCTCCCGGACAGGGGTTGGAGGCGAAAAACTGTTTTTT.